This T cell receptor (beta chain) originates from a study of T cells in tumors after PD-1 blockade. Study summary: Tumor samples averaged around 26,000 templates (range roughly 550-99,264) and around 6,000 unique clonotypes.

J lost 5 bases, V lost 4 bases, and 9 bases had no gene match. Germline-derived CDR1 and CDR2 are LGHDT and YNNKEL (reference sequence). The CDR3 totals 15 residues. Tumor biopsies came from the same primary tumor site before and after PD-1 blockade. Input was roughly 616 ng to 6,500 ng of genomic DNA from tumor or blood. Generated by immunoSEQ multiplex PCR, the TCRdb table keeps only in-frame clones and is missing some. Seen here are over 8,000 clones, 67% observed once, and the top ten hold around 14%. The sample holds a few counts of this clone. This specimen was tumor tissue, taken after anti-PD-1 treatment. This TCR derives from a human donor with basal cell carcinoma. The chain has TRBV3-1 (or the pseudogene TRBV3-2) and TRBJ2-7, with 9 nucleotides matching TRBD1. The CDR3 DNA follows: TGTGCCAGCAGCCCCCCGGGGACAGGGAAAAACGAGCAGTACTTC. Translated, it gives CASSPPGTGKNEQYF.